The present entry profiles one TCR beta chain with its context. A universal primer site came from template switching; cDNA carried unique molecular identifiers. TCRdb re-called the 5' RACE reads with MiXCR, one entry per CDR3 protein. Of some 1,600,000 distinct CDR3 sequences in the sample, under 35% were seen once. The sample comes from a study of identical twins. Trimming took 4 bases from V and 0 from J, leaving 7 bases between them. There are 13 residues in the CDR3. Germline CDR1 DFQATT, CDR2 SNEGSKA (reference sequence). The sample comprised cord blood. The sequence derives from a newborn girl in good health. The gene calls are TRBV20-1 and TRBJ2-4; D not certain. This CDR3 is CSAIGLAKNIQYF. The CDR3 DNA follows: TGCAGTGCTATCGGGCTAGCCAAAAACATTCAGTACTTC.